These 16 T cell receptor beta chains were all obtained from the same sample, sequenced in a study of blood T cell repertoires in COVID-19. Assay used: immunoSEQ multiplex PCR; TCRdb lists only in-frame clones, some missing. The sample shows nearly 200,000 clones, more than 80% of them seen only once. Sample: PBMCs or T cells enriched from blood (not recorded which). The receptors were gathered from a woman aged 18-30 years who had recovered from COVID-19.

The chain carries TRBV11-2 and TRBJ2-7; 7 positions match TRBD2. V was pared by 5 bases and J by 6 bases, with 10 bases of the junction left unmatched. CDR1 and CDR2 (germline): SGHAT, FQNNGV. The CDR3 sequence is 14 residues long. DNA of the CDR3: TGTGCCAGCAGCACAGAAACCGCTAGCGGCGAGCAGTACTTC. Translated: CASSTETASGEQYF.

The chain joins TRBV9 to TRBJ2-7; 9 nucleotides match TRBD1. The CDR3 is made up of 14 amino acids. Germline V CDR1 and CDR2: SGDLS, YYNGEE. With 4 bases clipped from V and 4 bases from J, the junction kept 6 bases outside the gene matches. CDR3 amino acids: CASSSGTGKYEQYF. The DNA for the CDR3 is TGTGCCAGCAGCTCCGGGACAGGGAAATACGAGCAGTACTTC.

This chain connects TRBV5-6 to TRBJ2-7; D may be TRBD1 (5 bases). CDR1 is SGHDT, CDR2 YYEEEE, per germline. With 3 bases removed from V and 7 bases from J, the gap between germline ends came to 8 bases. This CDR3 spans 11 amino acids. The CDR3 reads CASSSSGEQYF. Here the CDR3 DNA reads TGTGCCAGCAGCTCCTCAGGGGAGCAGTACTTC.

V gene TRBV29-1 combines with J gene TRBJ1-1; TRBD1 matches at 7 bases. The CDR3 is made up of 12 amino acids. Unmatched junction bases numbered 4, after V lost 4 bases and J lost 5 bases. In germline, CDR1 is SQVTM, CDR2 ANQGSEA. The CDR3 coding sequence is TGCAGCGTTGGACAGGGACCTACTGAAGCTTTCTTT. Translating it yields CSVGQGPTEAFF.

The chain recombines TRBV6-6 with TRBJ1-6; D unclear. The length of the CDR3 is 16 residues. The germline V gene encodes CDR1 MNHNY and CDR2 SVGAGI (reference sequence). The V and J ends lost 2 bases and 5 bases respectively, with 13 bases between them. CDR3 sequence (DNA): TGTGCCAGCAGTTACCCTAATATAGGAGATAATTCACCCCTCCACTTT. Translation gives CASSYPNIGDNSPLHF.

This CDR3 is CASSPPLREDEQYF. The DNA of the CDR3 is TGTGCCAGCAGCCCACCCCTCCGGGAAGACGAGCAGTACTTC. The chain uses TRBV9 and TRBJ2-7; TRBD2 might be the D (5 bases). Between the trimmed V and J ends, which lost 4 bases and 5 bases, there was a span of 16 bases. Looked up from germline, CDR1 is SGDLS and CDR2 is YYNGEE. The length of the CDR3 is 14 residues. Looking up the rest from reference TRBV9 and TRBJ2-7 gives the full variable domain: DSGVTQTPKHLITATGQRVTLRCSPRSGDLSVYWYQQSLDQGLQFLIQYYNGEERAKGNILERFSAQQFPDLHSELNLSSLELGDSALYFCASSPPLREDEQYFGPGTRLTVT.

The J gene is TRBJ1-1, the V gene TRBV30; tentative D call: TRBD1 (6 bases). This CDR3 contains 13 residues. Trimming removed 2 bases at V and 2 bases at J, with 9 bases between. The V gene's germline CDR1 is GTSNPN and CDR2 SVGIG (reference sequence). Written as DNA, the CDR3 is TGTGCCTGGAGTTCGGACAGCAACACTGAAGCTTTCTTT. Amino acid sequence: CAWSSDSNTEAFF.

This clone was counted between two and nine times. J is TRBJ1-2 and V is TRBV30, with 9 bases lining up with TRBD1. There are 13 residues in the CDR3. J was trimmed by 7 bases and V by 3 bases; bases with no gene match: 6. The germline gives CDR1 GTSNPN, CDR2 SVGIG (reference sequence). CDR3 in amino acids: CAWRVTGGTGYTF. CDR3 DNA: TGTGCCTGGAGAGTGACAGGGGGGACTGGCTACACCTTC.

The V and J genes are TRBV10-3 and TRBJ1-6; 8 nucleotides match TRBD1. V trimming: 6 bases; J trimming: 7 bases; junction bases outside the gene matches: 8. The CDR3 loop spans 15 amino acids. CDR1 and CDR2 from the germline V gene are ENHRY and SYGVKD. CDR3 in DNA: TGTGCCATCAGCTTGACAGGGGAATGGAATTCACCCCTCCACTTT. The encoded protein is CAISLTGEWNSPLHF.

This chain connects TRBV7-3 to TRBJ2-5, with D possibly being TRBD1 (5 bases). The CDR3 consists of 15 residues. Germline loops: CDR1 SGHTA, CDR2 FQGTGA. The V end was cut by 1 base, the J end by 4 bases, with 13 bases between. Written as DNA, the CDR3 is TGTGCCAGCAGCTTAAATTCGGCTACAGGAGAGACCCAGTACTTC. Its translation: CASSLNSATGETQYF.

CDR3 region: CASSNKKGQNTGELFF. In DNA form, the CDR3 reads TGTGCCAGCAGCAATAAGAAGGGACAGAACACCGGGGAGCTGTTTTTT. The chain uses TRBV21-1 and TRBJ2-2; TRBD1, as called in the table, went unchecked against the DNA. TRBV21-1 is a listed pseudogene. The CDR3 extends over 16 amino acids.

The rearrangement links TRBV7-9 to TRBJ2-5, with a weak D call TRBD1 (5 bases). Deletions cut 4 bases from V and 5 bases from J, with 14 bases between. This CDR3 comprises 14 residues. CDR1 and CDR2 (germline): SEHNR, FQNEAQ (reference sequence). The CDR3 here is CASSSGQGVETQYF. The CDR3 bases are TGTGCCAGCAGCTCCGGGCAGGGCGTGGAGACCCAGTACTTC. Combining the CDR3 with reference TRBV7-9 and TRBJ2-5 gives the whole variable domain DTGVSQNPRHKITKRGQNVTFRCDPISEHNRLYWYRQTLGQGPEFLTYFQNEAQLEKSRLLSDRFSAERPKGSFSTLEIQRTEQGDSAMYLCASSSGQGVETQYFGPGTRLLVL.

This rearrangement joins TRBV7-3 to TRBJ2-1; tentative D call: TRBD2 (5 bases). CDR3 length: 13 residues. The germline CDR1 and CDR2 sequences are SGHTA and FQGTGA. Deletions cut 5 bases from V and 6 bases from J, with 11 bases between. CDR3 nucleotides: TGTGCCAGCAGCCCTTCTAGCTCCAATGAGCAGTTCTTC. Protein sequence: CASSPSSSNEQFF.

CDR3 sequence: CATTLSSSGGPPSTDTQYF. The CDR3 DNA follows: TGTGCCACCACCTTATCGTCTAGCGGGGGGCCCCCGAGCACAGATACGCAGTATTTT. This chain uses TRBV24-1 with TRBJ2-3, with 11 bases that match TRBD2. The J segment lost 0 bases and the V segment lost 8 bases, leaving 15 bases of the junction unmatched. Germline values: CDR1 KGHDR, CDR2 SFDVKD. This CDR3 spans 19 amino acids.

The chain employs TRBV28 and TRBJ1-4, with 10 bases aligning to TRBD1. The germline CDR1 and CDR2 sequences are MDHEN and SYDVKM. The CDR3 totals 16 residues. With V trimmed by 5 bases and J by 7 bases, 10 bases remained unmatched. CDR3 coding DNA: TGTGCCAGCAGTGCCTTCGACAGGGGGCGGGGTGAAAAACTGTTTTTT. It translates to CASSAFDRGRGEKLFF. Combining the CDR3 with reference TRBV28 and TRBJ1-4 gives the whole variable domain DVKVTQSSRYLVKRTGEKVFLECVQDMDHENMFWYRQDPGLGLRLIYFSYDVKMKEKGDIPEGYSVSREKKERFSLILESASTNQTSMYLCASSAFDRGRGEKLFFGSGTQLSVL.

The chain links TRBV6-6 to TRBJ1-5; D not resolved. Per the germline V gene, CDR1 is MNHNY and CDR2 is SVGAGI (reference sequence). The CDR3 totals 13 residues. Trimming shortened V by 7 bases and J by 1 base, and 8 bases separated the two germline ends. The CDR3 region is CASTTASNQPQHF. In DNA, the CDR3 is TGTGCCAGCACCACCGCGAGCAATCAGCCCCAGCATTTT.